The 24 T cell receptor beta chains listed next were all sequenced from one sample in a study of blood T cell repertoires in COVID-19. Assay used: immunoSEQ multiplex PCR; TCRdb lists only in-frame clones, some missing. The sample holds more than 200,000 clones; 84% are singletons and the top ten take 4.2%. Sequenced input: peripheral blood. The source of these receptors is a man in his sixties with acute or convalescent COVID-19.

The chain links TRBV7-2 to TRBJ1-2; 9 bases fit TRBD1. The ends lost 1 base at V and 8 bases at J; junction bases unmatched: 8. Germline lookup yields CDR1 SGHTA and CDR2 FQGNSA. There are 15 residues in the CDR3. The CDR3 sequence is CASSLGWDRADGYTF. CDR3 sequence (DNA): TGTGCCAGCAGCTTAGGATGGGACAGGGCCGACGGCTACACCTTC.

The genes are TRBV9 and TRBJ2-1; 10 bases line up with TRBD2. The germline V gene has CDR1 SGDLS and CDR2 YYNGEE. J gave up 3 bases and V 3 bases, and 3 bases lay outside the gene matches. CDR3 length: 15 residues. CDR3 protein: CASSASGSNYNEQFF. The CDR3 region has the DNA TGTGCCAGCAGCGCTAGCGGGAGTAACTACAATGAGCAGTTCTTC.

V gene TRBV23-1 combines with J gene TRBJ2-4, with D possibly being TRBD1 (5 bases). TRBV23-1 is an ORF for which the function is uncertain. This CDR3 region has 15 residues. V lost 0 bases and J 5 bases, leaving 11 bases between the germline ends. CDR3 coding DNA: TGCGCCAGCAGTCAATCGTCAGGGTCGGAAAACATTCAGTACTTC. Translating it yields CASSQSSGSENIQYF.

J is TRBJ1-2 and V is TRBV24-1; D perhaps matches TRBD1 (6 bases). CDR1 KGHDR and CDR2 SFDVKD come from the germline V gene. Deletions cut 6 bases from V and 5 bases from J, with 18 bases between. This CDR3 has 15 residues. The CDR3 region has the DNA TGTGCCACCAGTCTGAATACAGGGTGGGGGTATGGCTACACCTTC. It specifies CATSLNTGWGYGYTF.

This clone was counted only a few times. V gene TRBV7-8 combines with J gene TRBJ2-5, with 7 bases matching TRBD2. This CDR3 region has 18 residues. Germline lookup yields CDR1 SGHVS and CDR2 FQNEAQ. V shed 1 base and J 5 bases; nucleotides not matched to a gene: 16. The CDR3 spells CASSLDLRLAGLEETQYF. Written as DNA, the CDR3 is TGTGCCAGCAGCTTAGATCTGCGGTTAGCGGGTCTCGAGGAGACCCAGTACTTC.

The CDR3 is CASSDLTSAREQYF. The CDR3 region has the DNA TGTGCCAGCAGTGACCTGACTAGCGCGCGTGAGCAGTACTTC. The chain links TRBV6-1 to TRBJ2-7, with TRBD2 matching over 8 bases. Germline lookup yields CDR1 MNHNS and CDR2 SASEGT. The CDR3 contains 14 residues. V was clipped by 3 bases and J by 7 bases; unmatched bases: 8.

This clone was detected once. In nucleotides, the CDR3 is TGTGCCAGCAGCGGCCGTGGACTAGCGGGGGTGGGGACAGATACGCAGTATTTT. Residues: CASSGRGLAGVGTDTQYF. The rearrangement joins TRBV11-2 to TRBJ2-3; 13 bases agree with TRBD2. The CDR3 totals 18 residues. Per germline, CDR1 SGHAT and CDR2 FQNNGV. Trimming at V came to 5 bases and at J to 3 bases, leaving 11 bases not matched to a gene.

For the CDR3, the DNA is TGTGCCAGCAGGGGAGTGTCGGGGGCCAACGTCCTGACTTTC. Its translation: CASRGVSGANVLTF. V gene TRBV2 combines with J gene TRBJ2-6; D is perhaps TRBD2 (5 bases). CDR3 length: 14 amino acids. Germline V gives CDR1 SNHLY, CDR2 FYNNEI. V was shortened by 6 bases and J by 4 bases, with 10 bases between the two germline ends.

The chain uses TRBV7-2 and TRBJ2-5, with D uncertain. The CDR3 sequence is 14 residues long. Trimming cost V 2 bases and J 0 bases, with 7 bases left between them. Germline V gene lookup returns CDR1 SGHTA and CDR2 FQGNSA. In DNA, the CDR3 is TGTGCCAGCAGCTTAACTAAGTACCAAGAGACCCAGTACTTC. Protein product: CASSLTKYQETQYF.

Worth noting for this clone: At one end the junction does not follow the germline gene, possibly because of a read error. V gene TRBV19 combines with J gene TRBJ2-7; D unresolved. Germline values: CDR1 LNHDA, CDR2 SQIVND (reference sequence). The CDR3 totals 13 residues. The CDR3 DNA reads TGTGCCAGTAGTCTAGACGAGACCTACGAGCAGTACTTC. Translating gives CASSLDETYEQYF.

This clone was observed a few times. CDR3 nucleotide sequence: TGCGCCAGCAGCCAACTCTTCGGTCCAAAGGATACGCAGTATTTT. This codes for CASSQLFGPKDTQYF. The genes are TRBV4-1 and TRBJ2-3; D uncertain. The germline gives CDR1 MGHRA, CDR2 YSYEKL. The CDR3 sequence is 15 residues long. V lost 2 bases, J lost 6 bases, and 15 bases lay in between.

J is TRBJ1-4 and V is TRBV6-5; D is possibly TRBD1 (6 bases). Trimming shortened V by 6 bases and J by 7 bases, and 18 bases separated the two germline ends. This CDR3 has 15 residues. The V gene's germline CDR1 is MNHEY and CDR2 SVGAGI. Here the CDR3 reads CASSHRTAMSEKLFF. Written as DNA, the CDR3 is TGTGCCAGCAGCCATCGGACAGCTATGTCTGAAAAACTGTTTTTT.

The gene calls are TRBV5-1 and TRBJ2-3, with TRBD1 identical over 9 bases. Germline loops: CDR1 SGHRS, CDR2 YFSETQ. The CDR3 is 15 amino acids. V was clipped by 2 bases and J by 4 bases; unmatched bases: 5. CDR3 protein: CASSLQGAGADTQYF. CDR3 nucleotide sequence: TGCGCCAGCAGCTTACAGGGGGCGGGGGCAGATACGCAGTATTTT.

This chain joins TRBV9 and TRBJ1-1, with 8 bases identical to TRBD1. V shed 4 bases and J 3 bases; nucleotides not matched to a gene: 5. Looked up from germline, CDR1 is SGDLS and CDR2 is YYNGEE. The CDR3 contains 14 residues. The CDR3 loop reads CASSFLDRDTEAFF. The CDR3 DNA follows: TGTGCCAGCAGCTTTCTGGACAGGGACACTGAAGCTTTCTTT.

This chain joins TRBV7-3 and TRBJ2-1; D remains unclear. CDR1 and CDR2 from the germline V gene are SGHTA and FQGTGA. This CDR3 region has 12 residues. V was pared by 4 bases and J by 12 bases, with 13 bases between. CDR3 loop: CASSSGDKPQFF. CDR3 coding DNA: TGTGCCAGCAGCTCAGGTGACAAACCGCAGTTCTTC.

This clone was seen more than once but under ten times. The rearrangement links TRBV12-3 or TRBV12-4 to TRBJ2-1, with a tentative D call TRBD2 (6 bases). V lost 3 bases and J 9 bases, leaving 12 bases between the germline ends. The CDR3 spans 13 residues. The chain's CDR3 is CASSFLREFEQFF. The CDR3 bases are TGTGCCAGCAGTTTCTTACGGGAGTTTGAGCAGTTCTTC.

The gene calls are TRBV28 and TRBJ2-7; D possibly corresponds to TRBD1 (6 bases). V dropped 5 bases and J dropped 2 bases, with 25 bases sitting between them. This CDR3 is 18 amino acids long. The germline V gene has CDR1 MDHEN and CDR2 SYDVKM. For the CDR3, the DNA is TGTGCCAGCAGTCTCGGACAGCGGACCTCCCACTACCCCTACGAGCAGTACTTC. This gives the protein CASSLGQRTSHYPYEQYF.

About this clone: Other DNA sequences within the sample encode an identical CDR3. The chain links TRBV18 to TRBJ2-7, with 8 bases fitting TRBD1. The V segment lost 0 bases and the J segment 4 bases; nucleotides outside the gene matches: 5. The CDR3 loop spans 15 amino acids. Germline CDR1 and CDR2: KGHSH and LQKENI. CDR3 loop: CASSPPGQGSYEQYF. The CDR3 DNA follows: TGTGCCAGCTCACCACCTGGACAGGGAAGTTACGAGCAGTACTTC.

The chain couples TRBV5-1 to TRBJ2-1; 12 nucleotides agree with TRBD2. There are 14 residues in the CDR3. Germline CDR1 reads SGHRS; CDR2 reads YFSETQ. V trimming: 4 bases; J trimming: 7 bases; junction bases outside the gene matches: 3. The CDR3: CASSTGTSGNEQFF. The CDR3 nucleotides read TGCGCCAGCAGCACGGGGACTAGCGGGAATGAGCAGTTCTTC.

In this sample, this clone turned up a few times. This chain uses TRBV7-6 with TRBJ2-2; 7 positions agree with TRBD1. The length of the CDR3 is 15 residues. CDR1 and CDR2 from the germline V gene are SGHVS and FNYEAQ. V trimming: 5 bases; J trimming: 6 bases; junction bases outside the gene matches: 9. CDR3 region: CASSPSGGVPGELFF. DNA of the CDR3: TGTGCCAGCAGCCCATCAGGGGGAGTGCCCGGGGAGCTGTTTTTT.

The V gene is TRBV29-1, the J gene TRBJ1-2; 8 bases line up with TRBD1. The junction had 8 bases not matched to a gene; V was cut back by 4 bases and J by 4 bases. The germline CDR1 and CDR2 sequences are SQVTM and ANQGSEA. CDR3 size: 14 residues. CDR3 DNA sequence: TGCAGCGTTGGGGGAACCGGGACAGGCTATGGCTACACCTTC. As protein: CSVGGTGTGYGYTF.

Regarding this clone: The sample contains more than one DNA sequence encoding this CDR3. V is TRBV5-8 and J is TRBJ2-3, with D possibly TRBD1 on 6 matching bases. The germline V gene has CDR1 SGHTS and CDR2 YDEGEE. The CDR3 length is 14 residues. The V gene lost 3 bases and the J gene lost 2 bases, with 10 bases spanning the gap. The CDR3 protein is CASSYGQSTDTQYF. CDR3 DNA sequence: TGTGCCAGCAGCTATGGACAGTCCACAGATACGCAGTATTTT.

This clone was picked up a small number of times. The CDR3 region is CASSFRGMLTQYF. The CDR3 DNA follows: TGTGCCAGCAGTTTCCGCGGGATGTTGACCCAGTACTTC. This chain uses TRBV12-3 or TRBV12-4 with TRBJ2-5; D perhaps matches TRBD2 (6 bases). The V gene lost 3 bases and the J gene lost 7 bases, with 12 bases spanning the gap. The CDR3 loop spans 13 amino acids.

This sequence joins TRBV4-2 and TRBJ2-7; perhaps TRBD2 as D (6 bases). Germline V gives CDR1 LGHNA, CDR2 YNFKEQ. The CDR3 sequence is 16 residues long. Trimming removed 2 bases at V and 0 bases at J, with 14 bases between. CDR3 residues: CASSQPGSTSSYEQYF. DNA of the CDR3: TGTGCCAGCAGCCAACCCGGGAGTACCAGCTCCTACGAGCAGTACTTC.